This TCR beta chain was identified during a study of blood T cells in healthy people across ages. Study-level findings and limits: More naive CD4+ cells and higher diversity were found in long-lived than in aged donors.

Extraction of total RNA produced a minimum of 5 micrograms from each sample. Through a sample-barcoded 5' primer and a J-beta primer mix, a second PCR was run for roughly 6 to 11 cycles. Every sample gave at least 2.5 million paired-end reads containing CDR3. TCRdb reprocessed the 5' RACE reads with MiXCR, giving one entry per CDR3 protein. The table includes roughly 500,000 distinct CDR3 sequences, 24% detected once. Details on this clonotype: The antigen remains undetermined.

V was shortened by 1 base and J by 1 base, with 11 bases between the two germline ends. Per the germline V gene, CDR1 is MGHDK and CDR2 is SYGVNS. The CDR3 runs to 17 residues. The same data also contributed to another study, on T cells of mothers and their children. That work contributes: Donors were a few healthy Caucasian mothers and their six children.

The sequence came from a boy between 5 and 17 years old in good health. The chain links TRBV25-1 to TRBJ2-6, with D possibly being TRBD2 (6 bases). The sequencing sample was made of blood. This chain's CDR3 is CASSESIGGSGANVLTF. For the CDR3, the DNA is TGTGCCAGCAGTGAATCAATAGGAGGGTCTGGGGCCAACGTCCTGACTTTC.